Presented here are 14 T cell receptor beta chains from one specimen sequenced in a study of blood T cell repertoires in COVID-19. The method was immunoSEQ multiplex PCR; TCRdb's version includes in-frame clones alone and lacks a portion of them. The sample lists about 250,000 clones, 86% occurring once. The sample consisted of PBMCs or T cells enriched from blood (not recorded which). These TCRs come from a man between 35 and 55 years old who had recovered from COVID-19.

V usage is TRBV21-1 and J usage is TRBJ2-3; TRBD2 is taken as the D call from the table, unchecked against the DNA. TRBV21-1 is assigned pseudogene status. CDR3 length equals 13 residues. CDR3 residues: CASSKRGGDTQYF. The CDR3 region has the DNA TGTGCCAGCAGCAAAAGGGGAGGCGATACGCAGTATTTT.

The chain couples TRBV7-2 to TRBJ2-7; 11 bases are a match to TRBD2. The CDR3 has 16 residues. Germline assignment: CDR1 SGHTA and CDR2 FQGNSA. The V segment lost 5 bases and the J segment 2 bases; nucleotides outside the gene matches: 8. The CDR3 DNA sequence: TGTGCCAGCAGCGCCGGGTTAGCGGGAGGGACCTACGAGCAGTACTTC. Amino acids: CASSAGLAGGTYEQYF.

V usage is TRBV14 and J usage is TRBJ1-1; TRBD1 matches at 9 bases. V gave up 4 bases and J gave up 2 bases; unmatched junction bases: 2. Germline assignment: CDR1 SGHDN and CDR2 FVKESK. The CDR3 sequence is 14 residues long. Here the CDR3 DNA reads TGTGCCAGCAGCCTGGGACAGGGAAACACTGAAGCTTTCTTT. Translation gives CASSLGQGNTEAFF.

CDR3 sequence (DNA): TGTGCCATCAGGGAAGGACTAGCGGGAGCCGAGCAGTACTTC. This sequence encodes CAIREGLAGAEQYF. V usage is TRBV10-3 and J usage is TRBJ2-7; 13 positions agree with TRBD2. Germline V gene data show CDR1 as ENHRY and CDR2 as SYGVKD. CDR3 size: 14 residues. V shed 6 bases and J 6 bases; nucleotides not matched to a gene: 5.

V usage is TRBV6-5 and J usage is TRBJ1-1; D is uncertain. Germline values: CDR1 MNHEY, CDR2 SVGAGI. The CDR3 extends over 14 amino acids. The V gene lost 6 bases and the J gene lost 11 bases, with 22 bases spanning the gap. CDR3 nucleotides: TGTGCCAGCAGGCACGGAGCCGACCTCCCGACGGCTTTCTTT. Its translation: CASRHGADLPTAFF.

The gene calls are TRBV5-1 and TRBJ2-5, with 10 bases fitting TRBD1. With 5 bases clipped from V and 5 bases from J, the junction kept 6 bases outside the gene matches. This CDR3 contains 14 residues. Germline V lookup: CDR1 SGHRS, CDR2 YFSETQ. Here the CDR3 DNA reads TGCGCCAGCAGTTGGACAGGGGGGAAGGAGACCCAGTACTTC. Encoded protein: CASSWTGGKETQYF.

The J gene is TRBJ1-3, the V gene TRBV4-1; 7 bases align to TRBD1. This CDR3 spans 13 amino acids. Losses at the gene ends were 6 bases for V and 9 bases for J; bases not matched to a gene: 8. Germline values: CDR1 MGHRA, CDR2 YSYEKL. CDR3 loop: CASRLTGKGTIYF. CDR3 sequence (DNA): TGCGCCAGCAGGTTGACAGGGAAGGGCACCATATATTTT.

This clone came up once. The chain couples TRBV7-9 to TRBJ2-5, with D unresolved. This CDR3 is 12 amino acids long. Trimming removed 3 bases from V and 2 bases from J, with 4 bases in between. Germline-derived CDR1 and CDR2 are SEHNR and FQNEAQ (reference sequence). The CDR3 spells CASSFNQETQYF. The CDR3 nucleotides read TGTGCCAGCAGCTTTAATCAAGAGACCCAGTACTTC. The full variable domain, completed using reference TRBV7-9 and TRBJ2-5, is DTGVSQNPRHKITKRGQNVTFRCDPISEHNRLYWYRQTLGQGPEFLTYFQNEAQLEKSRLLSDRFSAERPKGSFSTLEIQRTEQGDSAMYLCASSFNQETQYFGPGTRLLVL.

The CDR3 loop is CAASPGGAEAFF. The CDR3, as DNA: TGTGCCGCCTCTCCAGGGGGAGCTGAAGCTTTCTTT. This rearrangement joins TRBV9 to TRBJ1-1; 7 bases are a match to TRBD1. This CDR3 comprises 12 residues. The germline V gene has CDR1 SGDLS and CDR2 YYNGEE. J lost 6 bases, V lost 10 bases, and 9 bases had no gene match.

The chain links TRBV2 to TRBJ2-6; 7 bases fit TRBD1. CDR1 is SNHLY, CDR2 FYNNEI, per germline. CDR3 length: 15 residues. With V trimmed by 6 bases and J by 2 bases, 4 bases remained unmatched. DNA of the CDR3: TGTGCCAGCAGCCCCGACAGGGCTGGGGCCAACGTCCTGACTTTC. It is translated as CASSPDRAGANVLTF. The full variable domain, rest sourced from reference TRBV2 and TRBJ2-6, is EPEVTQTPSHQVTQMGQEVILRCVPISNHLYFYWYRQILGQKVEFLVSFYNNEISEKSEIFDDQFSVERPDGSNFTLKIRSTKLEDSAMYFCASSPDRAGANVLTFGAGSRLTVL.

CDR3 bases: TGCGCCAGCACCATACTTGGGTTCAGGGGGCTTGGCGGCTACACCTTC. Translated: CASTILGFRGLGGYTF. This chain uses TRBV5-1 with TRBJ1-2, with 8 bases identical to TRBD1. The CDR3 extends over 16 amino acids. With 6 bases clipped from V and 8 bases from J, the junction kept 18 bases outside the gene matches. Germline V CDR1 and CDR2: SGHRS, YFSETQ.

The CDR3 reads CASSPDRRLDTQYF. The CDR3 coding sequence is TGTGCCAGCAGCCCGGACAGGCGGTTGGATACGCAGTATTTT. The rearrangement links TRBV11-2 to TRBJ2-3, with 7 bases lining up with TRBD1. The V segment lost 5 bases and the J segment 6 bases; nucleotides outside the gene matches: 8. CDR1 is SGHAT and CDR2 is FQNNGV in the germline V gene. The CDR3 runs 14 residues.

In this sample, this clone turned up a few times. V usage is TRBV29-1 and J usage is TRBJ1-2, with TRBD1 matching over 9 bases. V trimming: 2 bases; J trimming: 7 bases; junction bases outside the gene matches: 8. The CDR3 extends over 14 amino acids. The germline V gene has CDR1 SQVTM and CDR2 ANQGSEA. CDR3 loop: CSVERPGQGPGYTF. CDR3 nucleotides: TGCAGCGTTGAACGCCCTGGACAGGGGCCTGGCTACACCTTC.

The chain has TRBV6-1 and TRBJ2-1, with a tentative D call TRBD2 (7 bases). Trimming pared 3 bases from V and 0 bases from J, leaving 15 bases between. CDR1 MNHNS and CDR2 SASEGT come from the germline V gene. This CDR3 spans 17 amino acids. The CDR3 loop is CASSDRGAPSSYNEQFF. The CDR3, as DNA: TGTGCCAGCAGTGATCGGGGGGCCCCAAGCTCCTACAATGAGCAGTTCTTC.